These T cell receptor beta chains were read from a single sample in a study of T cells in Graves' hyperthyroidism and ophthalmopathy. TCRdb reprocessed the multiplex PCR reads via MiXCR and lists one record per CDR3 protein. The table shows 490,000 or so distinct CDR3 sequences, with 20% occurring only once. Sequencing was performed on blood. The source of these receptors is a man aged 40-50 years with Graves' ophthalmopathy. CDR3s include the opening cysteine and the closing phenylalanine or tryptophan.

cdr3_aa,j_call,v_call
CASSLKGLAGGYNEQFF,TRBJ2-1,TRBV27
CASTGAFEAFF,TRBJ1-1,TRBV27
CSVEKTALNTEAFF,TRBJ1-1,TRBV29-1
CASSQGGLAGGYEQYF,TRBJ2-7,TRBV16
CASSFTKNYGYTF,TRBJ1-2,TRBV6-8
CSATTGFYEQYF,TRBJ2-7,TRBV20-1
CASRLTSGRARETQYF,TRBJ2-5,TRBV2
CASSYGTSGPYEQYF,TRBJ2-7,TRBV6-2/TRBV6-3
CASRPGASSYEQYF,TRBJ2-7,TRBV27
CAGTSRDSLNTEAFF,TRBJ1-1,TRBV12-3/TRBV12-4
CASSQGTARGTDTQYF,TRBJ2-3,TRBV12-3/TRBV12-4
CASSALGQGVNEQYF,TRBJ2-7,TRBV2
CASNGPSNTEAFF,TRBJ1-1,TRBV19
CASSAHIEKTQYF,TRBJ2-5,TRBV9
CACKGDRYYGYTF,TRBJ1-2,TRBV30
CASSYYPGTVGYF,TRBJ2-3,TRBV6-2/TRBV6-3
CATSDDRDTGELFF,TRBJ2-2,TRBV24-1
CSARAIRDRVSGELFF,TRBJ2-2,TRBV20-1
CASTRGPAGETQYF,TRBJ2-5,TRBV9
CASSFGRTNYGYTF,TRBJ1-2,TRBV12-3/TRBV12-4
CASSPNPGVGQETQYF,TRBJ2-5,TRBV18
CAISESGSDNEQFF,TRBJ2-1,TRBV10-3
CASSPQGILVSEAFF,TRBJ1-1,TRBV7-9
CASSLGWPEAPLHF,TRBJ1-6,TRBV11-3
CASSPTGAGGGVEAFF,TRBJ1-1,TRBV18
CASRPDRGHTEAFF,TRBJ1-1,TRBV3-1
CASSQMGQGVNYGYTF,TRBJ1-2,TRBV4-1
CARDSVGAKVILAFF,TRBJ1-1,TRBV12-5
CASRTPSEGPGTQYF,TRBJ2-3,TRBV6-1
CASSLSLRAREGLARSTDTQYF,TRBJ2-3,TRBV11-2
CANQDSGNTIYF,TRBJ1-3,TRBV2
CASSQGIAGSTDTQYF,TRBJ2-3,TRBV3-1
CSASLAGTQQYF,TRBJ2-7,TRBV20-1
CASSFRDTLNQPQHF,TRBJ1-5,TRBV12-3/TRBV12-4
CSAGTDRGEQFF,TRBJ2-1,TRBV20-1
CASSPRKDRGLTEQYF,TRBJ2-7,TRBV13
CAISEQGGGNQPQHF,TRBJ1-5,TRBV10-3
CASSFSGRNRYEQYF,TRBJ2-7,TRBV7-9
CASSATRGALGEQYF,TRBJ2-7,TRBV6-1
CSAIEGVLQKETQYF,TRBJ2-5,TRBV20-1
CASSSGGGGNQPQHF,TRBJ1-5,TRBV7-4
CASSRPDRAGNYGYTF,TRBJ1-2,TRBV7-2
CASSPYSYEQYF,TRBJ2-7,TRBV28
CASSFTGAYEAFF,TRBJ1-1,TRBV11-1
CASSPSLVLSGELFF,TRBJ2-2,TRBV7-3
CASSTASSSGNTIYF,TRBJ1-3,TRBV6-2/TRBV6-3
CASSEARGTGESPLHF,TRBJ1-6,TRBV2
CARQGGNTIYF,TRBJ1-3,TRBV10-3
CASSVHSGGSTDTQYF,TRBJ2-3,TRBV6-1
CASSSPSGRDLGEQFF,TRBJ2-1,TRBV5-1